This TCR beta chain appears in the sequencing data of a study of blood T cell repertoires in COVID-19. Study-wide context: The United States, Italy and Spain were the sources of the acute and convalescent COVID-19 samples. T cells, B-cell-depleted T cells, or PBMCs provided the cDNA or gDNA that served as material.

Authors' data handling: Amplifying reference gene primers gave estimates of nucleated cell counts. TCRdb keeps only in-frame clones here, not all; method: immunoSEQ multiplex PCR. V and J calls and clone size are copied from that table; D and trimming were computed from the DNA. The table lists around 80,000 clones, about 80% of them singletons. The germline CDR1 and CDR2 sequences are MDHEN and SYDVKM. The germline V and J ends were trimmed by 3 bases and 0 bases, with 9 bases remaining between them. This CDR3 spans 15 amino acids. The material sequenced was peripheral blood. This clonotype originated in a human donor in a cohort sampled during active COVID-19. The chain combines TRBV28 with TRBJ1-5; D possibly corresponds to TRBD1 (5 bases). The CDR3 bases are TGTGCCAGCAGTTTGACAGATATTAGCAATCAGCCCCAGCATTTT. Its translation is CASSLTDISNQPQHF.